In this sample, the clone carrying this T cell receptor (beta chain) turned up many times. The template for TCR beta VDJ and CDR3 sequence profiling was genomic DNA. TCRdb recomputed calls from the reads with MiXCR, one row per CDR3 protein. The table has 100,000 to 120,000 distinct CDR3 sequences, 50% to 65% seen once. Between the trimmed V and J ends, which lost 5 bases and 1 base, there was a span of 23 bases. The CDR3 totals 18 residues. The germline gives CDR1 SGHAT, CDR2 FQNNGV. This entry comes from a study of CD8+CD57+ T cells in acquired aplastic anemia. The source of this sequence is a human donor in good health, serving as a control. The sequenced material came from sorted CD4+, CD8+, or CD8+CD57+ T cells (not recorded which) from PBMCs. This rearrangement joins TRBV11-2 to TRBJ1-2, with TRBD1 as a possible D gene (5 bases). In nucleotides, the CDR3 is TGTGCCAGCAGCCCAAGGCAGGGTGCGGTAGGGGATAACTATGGCTACACCTTC. Translated, it gives CASSPRQGAVGDNYGYTF.